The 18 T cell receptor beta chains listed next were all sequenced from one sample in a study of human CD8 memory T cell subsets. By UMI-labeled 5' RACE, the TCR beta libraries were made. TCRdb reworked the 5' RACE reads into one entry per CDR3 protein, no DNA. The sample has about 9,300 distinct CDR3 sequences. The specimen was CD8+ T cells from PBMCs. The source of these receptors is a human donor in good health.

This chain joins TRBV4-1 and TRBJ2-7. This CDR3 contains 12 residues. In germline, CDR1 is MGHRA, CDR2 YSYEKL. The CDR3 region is CASSPNSYEQYF.

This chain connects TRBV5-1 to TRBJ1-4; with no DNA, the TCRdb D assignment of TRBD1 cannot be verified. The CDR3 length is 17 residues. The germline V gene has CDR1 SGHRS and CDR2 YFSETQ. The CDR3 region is CASSLSFGGTTNEKLFF. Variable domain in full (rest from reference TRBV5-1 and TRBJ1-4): KAGVTQTPRYLIKTRGQQVTLSCSPISGHRSVSWYQQTPGQGLQFLFEYFSETQRNKGNFPGRFSGRQFSNSRSEMNVSTLELGDSALYLCASSLSFGGTTNEKLFFGSGTQLSVL.

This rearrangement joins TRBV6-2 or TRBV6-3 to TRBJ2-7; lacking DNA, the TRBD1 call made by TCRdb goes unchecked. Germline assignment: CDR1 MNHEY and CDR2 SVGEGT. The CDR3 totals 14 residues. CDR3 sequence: CASSPVGAVNEQYF.

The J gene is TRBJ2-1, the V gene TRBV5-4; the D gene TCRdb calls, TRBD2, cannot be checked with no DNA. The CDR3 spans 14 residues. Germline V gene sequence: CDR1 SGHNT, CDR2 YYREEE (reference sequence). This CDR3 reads CASSSGLAHNEQFF.

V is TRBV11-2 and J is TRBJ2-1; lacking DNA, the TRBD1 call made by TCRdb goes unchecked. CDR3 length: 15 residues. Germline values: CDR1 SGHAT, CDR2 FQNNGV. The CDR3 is CASTSGTGAPNEQFF.

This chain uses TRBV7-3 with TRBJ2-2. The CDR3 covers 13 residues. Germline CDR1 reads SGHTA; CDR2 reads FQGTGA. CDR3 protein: CASSLTNTGELFF.

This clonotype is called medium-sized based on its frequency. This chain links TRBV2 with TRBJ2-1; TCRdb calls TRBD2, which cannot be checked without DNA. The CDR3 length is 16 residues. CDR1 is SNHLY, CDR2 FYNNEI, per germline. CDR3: CASSELRVSSYNEQFF.

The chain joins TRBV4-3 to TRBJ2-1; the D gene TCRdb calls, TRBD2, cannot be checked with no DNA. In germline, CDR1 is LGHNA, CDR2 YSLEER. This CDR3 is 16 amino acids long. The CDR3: CASSQELAGGHNEQFF.

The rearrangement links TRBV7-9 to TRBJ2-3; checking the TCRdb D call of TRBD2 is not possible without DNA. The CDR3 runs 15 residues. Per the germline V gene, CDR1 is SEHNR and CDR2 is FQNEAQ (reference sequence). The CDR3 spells CASIEGLAGFDTQYF. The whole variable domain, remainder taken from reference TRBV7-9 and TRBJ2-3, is DTGVSQNPRHKITKRGQNVTFRCDPISEHNRLYWYRQTLGQGPEFLTYFQNEAQLEKSRLLSDRFSAERPKGSFSTLEIQRTEQGDSAMYLCASIEGLAGFDTQYFGPGTRLTVL.

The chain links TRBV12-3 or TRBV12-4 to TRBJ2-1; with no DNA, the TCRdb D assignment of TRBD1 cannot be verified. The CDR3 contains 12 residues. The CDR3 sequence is CASSDRVDEQFF.

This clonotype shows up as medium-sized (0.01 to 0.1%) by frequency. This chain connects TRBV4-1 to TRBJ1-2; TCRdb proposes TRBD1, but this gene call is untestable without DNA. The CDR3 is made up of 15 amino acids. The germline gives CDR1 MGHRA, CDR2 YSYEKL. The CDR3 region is CASSQRTGDNYGYTF.

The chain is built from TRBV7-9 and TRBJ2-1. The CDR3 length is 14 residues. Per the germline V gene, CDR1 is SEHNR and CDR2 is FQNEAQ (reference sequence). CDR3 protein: CASSPTSSYNEQFF.

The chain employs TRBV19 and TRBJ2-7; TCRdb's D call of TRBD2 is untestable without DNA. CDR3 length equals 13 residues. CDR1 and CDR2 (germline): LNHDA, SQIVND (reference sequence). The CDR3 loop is CASKLGPVYEQYF. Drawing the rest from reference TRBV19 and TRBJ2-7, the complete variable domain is DGGITQSPKYLFRKEGQNVTLSCEQNLNHDAMYWYRQDPGQGLRLIYYSQIVNDFQKGDIAEGYSVSREKKESFPLTVTSAQKNPTAFYLCASKLGPVYEQYFGPGTRLTVT.

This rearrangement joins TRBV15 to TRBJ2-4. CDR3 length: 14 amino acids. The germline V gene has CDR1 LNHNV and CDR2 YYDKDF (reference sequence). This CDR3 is CATSRVDAKNIQYF.

This CDR3 reads CASSESSGGAYEQYF. The chain carries TRBV18 and TRBJ2-7; lacking DNA, the TRBD2 call made by TCRdb goes unchecked. The V gene's germline CDR1 is KGHSH and CDR2 LQKENI. The CDR3 consists of 15 residues.

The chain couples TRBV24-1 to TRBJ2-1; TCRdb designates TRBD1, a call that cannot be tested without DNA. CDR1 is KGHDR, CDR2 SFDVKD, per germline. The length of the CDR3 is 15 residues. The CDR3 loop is CATSEPGTGFDEQFF.

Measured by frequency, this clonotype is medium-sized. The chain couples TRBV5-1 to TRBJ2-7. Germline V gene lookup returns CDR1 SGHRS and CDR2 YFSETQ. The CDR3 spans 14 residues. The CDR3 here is CASSLGTGAYEQYF.

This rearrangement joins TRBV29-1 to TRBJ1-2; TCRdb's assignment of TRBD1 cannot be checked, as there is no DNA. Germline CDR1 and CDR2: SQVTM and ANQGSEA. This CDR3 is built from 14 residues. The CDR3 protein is CSVKSGTGGFGYTF.